The 6 T cell receptor beta chains below all came from one sample that was sequenced in a study of T-cell reconstitution after alpha-beta-depleted transplantation in children. A TCRbeta library incorporating unique molecular identifiers was prepared. A single record per CDR3 protein comes from TCRdb applying MiXCR to the PCR reads. The repertoire includes some 830,000 distinct CDR3 sequences, roughly 15% of them detected once, and under 6% sits in the top ten. The source material was PBMCs, mostly from graft donor cells, sampled 360 days after TCRalphabeta/CD19-depleted stem cell transplant. The receptors here all came from a male patient between 10 and 17 years old who had a stem cell transplant for acute lymphoblastic leukemia, so the T cells may come from the graft donor.

This chain joins TRBV29-1 and TRBJ2-1; D perhaps matches TRBD2 (6 bases). The germline CDR1 and CDR2 sequences are SQVTM and ANQGSEA. CDR3 size: 9 residues. V lost 7 bases and J lost 16, with 14 bases in between. DNA of the CDR3: TGCAGCGCCGGCCGGGAGCCCTTCTTC. Protein sequence: CSAGREPFF.

There are a few counts of this clonotype. This rearrangement joins TRBV12-3 or TRBV12-4 to TRBJ2-5, with D possibly matching TRBD2 (6 bases). CDR3 length: 14 residues. Trimming left V 7 bases short and J 2 bases short, with 14 bases between. CDR3 loop: CASTPRGYQETQYF. The CDR3 nucleotides are TGTGCCAGCACCCCTCGGGGGTATCAAGAGACCCAGTACTTC.

The chain has TRBV11-2 and TRBJ2-1; 7 positions match TRBD2. Germline V gene lookup returns CDR1 SGHAT and CDR2 FQNNGV. The CDR3 runs 13 residues. The ends lost 8 bases at V and 5 bases at J; junction bases unmatched: 6. As DNA, the CDR3 is TGTGCCAGCGGCGGGAGCGCTCACAATGAGCAGTTCTTC. This codes for CASGGSAHNEQFF.

V is TRBV12-3 or TRBV12-4 and J is TRBJ2-2; D is possibly TRBD1 or TRBD2 (5 bases each). Deletions cut 5 bases from V and 4 bases from J, with 17 bases between. This CDR3 has 16 amino acids. The CDR3 loop is CASSPIYSGATGELFF. CDR3 coding DNA: TGTGCCAGCAGTCCTATATATTCCGGGGCCACCGGGGAGCTGTTTTTT.

J is TRBJ2-7 and V is TRBV7-2, with D unclear. This CDR3 has 13 amino acids. V was pared by 4 bases and J by 2 bases, with 9 bases between. Germline V gives CDR1 SGHTA, CDR2 FQGNSA. CDR3 loop: CASSYLPPYEQYF. The CDR3 nucleotides are TGTGCCAGCAGCTACCTCCCCCCCTACGAGCAGTACTTC.

The genes are TRBV6-5 and TRBJ2-2, with TRBD2 matching 11 bases. The CDR3 loop spans 18 amino acids. Germline loops: CDR1 MNHEY, CDR2 SVGAGI. The V gene end was trimmed by 2 bases and the J gene end by 7 bases; junction bases not matched to a gene: 12. In nucleotides, the CDR3 is TGTGCCAGCAGTTACGGACTAGCGGGCCTCCCCACCTACGGGGAGCTGTTTTTT. Translating gives CASSYGLAGLPTYGELFF.